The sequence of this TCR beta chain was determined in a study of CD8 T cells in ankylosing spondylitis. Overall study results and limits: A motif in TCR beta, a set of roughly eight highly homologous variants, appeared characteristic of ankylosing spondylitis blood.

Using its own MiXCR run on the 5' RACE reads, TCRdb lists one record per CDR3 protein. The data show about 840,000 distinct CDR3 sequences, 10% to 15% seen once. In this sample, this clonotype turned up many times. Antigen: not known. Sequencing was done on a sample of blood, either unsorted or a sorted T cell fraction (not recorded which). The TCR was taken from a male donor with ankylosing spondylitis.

The CDR3 coding sequence is TGTGCCACCAAAAGAACATACGAGGGGAATTCACCCCTCCACTTT. It is translated as CATKRTYEGNSPLHF. The chain employs TRBV10-3 and TRBJ1-6; D might be TRBD1 (5 bases). Between the trimmed V and J ends, which lost 10 bases and 7 bases, there was a span of 20 bases. Germline CDR1 is ENHRY and CDR2 is SYGVKD. The length of the CDR3 is 15 residues.